This T cell receptor beta chain was identified during a study of T cells in Graves' hyperthyroidism and ophthalmopathy. The CDR3 loop spans 16 amino acids. The V end lost 11 bases, the J end lost 4 bases, and 23 bases lay between the germline ends. Amplified TCR beta CDR3 regions derived from RNA transcripts. TCR CDR3 regions were first amplified by RT-PCR with HTBI primers. TCRdb ran MiXCR on the multiplex PCR reads and lists one entry per CDR3 protein. The profile shows some 92,000 distinct CDR3 sequences, 35% to 45% of them singletons. This clonotype was recorded at least ten times. Patients aged 18 to 65 with hyperthyroidism were newly diagnosed, with duration under 2 months.

The chain is built from TRBV12-3 or TRBV12-4 and TRBJ2-2, with a possible D match to TRBD1 (7 bases). The source of this sequence is a woman aged 25 to 39 with Graves' hyperthyroidism. Sequencing used peripheral blood or thyroid tissue (not recorded which). The DNA for the CDR3 is TGTGCCGGGACTCGGGACAGCGGAGATAGCACCGGGGAGCTGTTTTTT. As protein: CAGTRDSGDSTGELFF.